This TCR beta chain was identified in a study of blood T cell repertoires in COVID-19. TCRdb's copy holds only in-frame clones and misses some; the assay was immunoSEQ multiplex PCR. This table holds roughly 300,000 clones, approximately 83% found once. This CDR3 is built from 15 residues. Germline CDR1 MDHEN, CDR2 SYDVKM. The J segment lost 5 bases and the V segment lost 3 bases, leaving 9 bases of the junction unmatched. Sequencing was carried out using PBMCs or T cells enriched from blood (not recorded which). The sequence derives from a woman aged 40 to 49 with acute COVID-19. The V and J genes are TRBV28 and TRBJ2-5, with 7 bases matching TRBD1. In DNA, the CDR3 is TGTGCCAGCAGTTTCGTCGGGGACAGATGGGAGACCCAGTACTTC. Amino acids: CASSFVGDRWETQYF. Combining the CDR3 with reference TRBV28 and TRBJ2-5 gives the whole variable domain DVKVTQSSRYLVKRTGEKVFLECVQDMDHENMFWYRQDPGLGLRLIYFSYDVKMKEKGDIPEGYSVSREKKERFSLILESASTNQTSMYLCASSFVGDRWETQYFGPGTRLLVL.